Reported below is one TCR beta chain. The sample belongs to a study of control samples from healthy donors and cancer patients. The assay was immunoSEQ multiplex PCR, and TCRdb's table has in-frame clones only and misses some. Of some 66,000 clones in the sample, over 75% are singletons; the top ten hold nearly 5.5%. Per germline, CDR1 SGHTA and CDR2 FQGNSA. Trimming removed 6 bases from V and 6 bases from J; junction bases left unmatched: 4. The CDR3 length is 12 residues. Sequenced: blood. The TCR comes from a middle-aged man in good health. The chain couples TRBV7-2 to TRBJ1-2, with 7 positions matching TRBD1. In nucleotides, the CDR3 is TGTGCCAGCAGTTTGGACAGGAATGGCTACACCTTC. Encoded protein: CASSLDRNGYTF.